A selection of T cell receptor beta chains follows, all from one sample in a study of control samples from healthy donors and cancer patients. TCRdb's copy holds only in-frame clones and misses some; the assay was immunoSEQ multiplex PCR. The sample includes some 150,000 clones, roughly 91% of them seen just once. The source material was blood. These receptors all stem from a young woman in good health. Each CDR3 is given without its conserved first and last residue. The D gene is left open where the match is weak. Only part of the rows carry a size: once, few, many, or a class if the clone is expanded.

clone size,J gene,D gene,CDR3 length,V gene,CDR3 protein
few,TRBJ1-6,.,11,TRBV14,ASRLNYNSPLH
.,TRBJ1-4,.,12,TRBV6-2/TRBV6-3,ASSYYRTNEKLF
.,TRBJ1-5,.,12,TRBV7-3,ASSLGPSNQPQH
few,TRBJ2-2,.,11,TRBV4-2,ASTSGEAGELF
once,TRBJ1-5,.,12,TRBV5-6,ASSLGGLNQPQH
once,TRBJ2-3,.,15,TRBV6-2/TRBV6-3,ASSSPRPSEKTDTQY
.,TRBJ1-4,TRBD1,12,TRBV6-5,ASSPQGAGEKLF
.,TRBJ1-5,.,7,TRBV21-1,ASNQPQH
.,TRBJ1-1,TRBD1,13,TRBV14,ASSQRQGARTEAF
.,TRBJ1-6,.,10,TRBV7-3,ASSLDNSPLH
.,TRBJ2-3,.,11,TRBV6-2/TRBV6-3,ASSPDSTDTQY
.,TRBJ2-1,.,11,TRBV5-6,ASSLYSYNEQF
.,TRBJ2-3,TRBD2,12,TRBV19,ASSMGLAGDTQY
.,TRBJ1-2,.,10,TRBV15,ATSRGGAGYT
.,TRBJ2-2,.,12,TRBV5-1,ASSLGLAPGELF
.,TRBJ1-5,.,14,TRBV4-1,ASSQDPGNSNQPQH
.,TRBJ2-5,.,13,TRBV6-5,ASTITQTAQETQY
.,TRBJ2-2,.,12,TRBV27,ASSSLANTGELF
.,TRBJ1-2,.,12,TRBV2,ASSEARANYGYT
.,TRBJ1-1,TRBD1,12,TRBV6-5,ASNPQGADTEAF
.,TRBJ2-1,.,12,TRBV5-1,ASSELVYYNEQF
once,TRBJ1-2,TRBD1,12,TRBV7-9,ASSPGQGPYGYT
.,TRBJ2-3,.,13,TRBV4-2,ASSQDRGSTDTQY
.,TRBJ2-5,.,13,TRBV15,ATSRDLSGIETQY
.,TRBJ2-6,.,12,TRBV13,ASSLASGANVLT
.,TRBJ1-4,.,13,TRBV7-8,ASSLALGGVEKLF
.,TRBJ2-2,.,11,TRBV6-1,ASSESYTGELF
.,TRBJ2-1,.,14,TRBV3-1/TRBV3-2,ASSQDLWGQRDEQF
.,TRBJ2-1,TRBD2,13,TRBV6-1,ASSEGLAGGDEQF
.,TRBJ1-6,.,11,TRBV5-1,ASSLGGYEPLH
few,TRBJ2-2,TRBD1,12,TRBV3-1/TRBV3-2,ASRQGRYTGELF
.,TRBJ2-2,.,15,TRBV5-5,ASSFFPRGANTGELF
few,TRBJ2-3,TRBD2,14,TRBV9,ASSVSGGRGTDTQY
.,TRBJ2-6,.,13,TRBV7-2,ASSLAQSGANVLT
many,TRBJ1-1,TRBD1,12,TRBV19,ASSDDRGSTEAF
.,TRBJ1-3,.,11,TRBV2,ASSRESGNTIY
.,TRBJ2-3,.,12,TRBV15,ATSTLADTDTQY
.,TRBJ2-1,.,9,TRBV20-1,SALQGNEQF
few,TRBJ2-5,TRBD1,12,TRBV30,AWSVRDRLETQY
.,TRBJ1-2,.,12,TRBV10-3,AINRGAIDYGYT
.,TRBJ1-5,.,12,TRBV21-1,ASSKAKRNQPQH
once,TRBJ1-2,TRBD1,12,TRBV20-1,SASGTGGSYGYT
.,TRBJ2-1,.,13,TRBV27,ASSSGTYSYNEQF
.,TRBJ1-5,.,12,TRBV5-1,ASSPDGSNQPQH
.,TRBJ2-3,.,12,TRBV2,ASSERDLTDTQY
.,TRBJ2-7,TRBD2,13,TRBV14,ASSRPGLAGYEQY
.,TRBJ2-1,TRBD2,11,TRBV12-3/TRBV12-4,ASSWRELNEQF
.,TRBJ2-3,TRBD2,14,TRBV4-1,ASRQGETSGTDTQY
.,TRBJ2-2,TRBD1,14,TRBV10-1,ASSESTGGGTGELF